The 32 T cell receptor beta chains listed next were all sequenced from one sample in a study of blood T cell repertoires in COVID-19. Clones were sequenced by immunoSEQ multiplex PCR, and TCRdb holds only the in-frame ones, with some missing. The repertoire holds some 390,000 clones, with nearly 90% as singletons. Sequencing was carried out using PBMCs or T cells enriched from blood (not recorded which). Source of these receptors: a woman in her 30s who had recovered from COVID-19.

The chain uses TRBV9 and TRBJ2-3; TRBD1 is a possible D gene (6 bases). V was clipped by 4 bases and J by 2 bases, with 14 bases between them. Germline assignment: CDR1 SGDLS and CDR2 YYNGEE. The CDR3 extends over 15 amino acids. The CDR3 DNA reads TGTGCCAGCAGCCCCGCCCAGGGGTACACAGATACGCAGTATTTT. It specifies CASSPAQGYTDTQYF.

The rearrangement uses TRBV19 and TRBJ1-5; TRBD1 is a possible D gene (6 bases). The germline V gene has CDR1 LNHDA and CDR2 SQIVND (reference sequence). This CDR3 contains 16 residues. The V end lost 2 bases, the J end lost 2 bases, and 13 bases lay between the germline ends. The CDR3, as DNA: TGTGCCAGTAGTATATTCGGGACAAAAGGCAATCAGCCCCAGCATTTT. It yields the protein CASSIFGTKGNQPQHF.

This CDR3 reads CASSLMGQQETQYF. The CDR3 bases are TGTGCCAGCAGCTTAATGGGACAGCAAGAGACCCAGTACTTC. The chain uses TRBV7-3 and TRBJ2-5; TRBD1 matches at 7 bases. From germline, CDR1 is SGHTA and CDR2 FQGTGA. The V segment lost 1 base and the J segment 2 bases; nucleotides outside the gene matches: 1. The CDR3 consists of 14 residues.

This rearrangement joins TRBV5-3 to TRBJ1-1; tentatively, D is TRBD1 (5 bases). TRBV5-3 is classed as an ORF, of uncertain function. The CDR3 has 15 amino acids. The V end lost 0 bases, the J end lost 1 base, and 10 bases lay between the germline ends. The chain's CDR3 is CARSLVQGGNTEAFF. The CDR3 DNA sequence: TGTGCCAGAAGCTTGGTTCAGGGAGGGAACACTGAAGCTTTCTTT.

V is TRBV24-1 and J is TRBJ2-1; TRBD2 might be the D (6 bases). This CDR3 has 15 residues. From germline, CDR1 is KGHDR and CDR2 SFDVKD. Trimming pared 0 bases from V and 7 bases from J, leaving 12 bases between. The CDR3 protein is CATSDLRRGTNEQFF. CDR3 coding DNA: TGTGCCACCAGTGATTTGAGGCGGGGAACTAATGAGCAGTTCTTC.

In its sample, this clone was seen a few times. The rearrangement links TRBV6-6 to TRBJ1-1; D gene ambiguous. The length of the CDR3 is 13 residues. Germline loops: CDR1 MNHNY, CDR2 SVGAGI (reference sequence). V shed 7 bases and J shed 1 base, with 10 bases lying between them. CDR3 sequence (DNA): TGTGCCAGCACTATTACGGGGAACACTGAAGCTTTCTTT. Its protein product is CASTITGNTEAFF.

The rearrangement joins TRBV7-2 to TRBJ2-7; D is possibly TRBD1 (6 bases). The CDR3 runs 13 residues. The germline V gene has CDR1 SGHTA and CDR2 FQGNSA. Trimming removed 5 bases at V and 3 bases at J, with 11 bases between. CDR3 coding DNA: TGTGCCAGCAGCAAGCGACAGGACTACGAGCAGTACTTC. Translated, it gives CASSKRQDYEQYF. The full variable domain, completed using reference TRBV7-2 and TRBJ2-7, is GAGVSQSPSNKVTEKGKDVELRCDPISGHTALYWYRQSLGQGLEFLIYFQGNSAPDKSGLPSDRFSAERTGGSVSTLTIQRTQQEDSAVYLCASSKRQDYEQYFGPGTRLTVT.

This chain links TRBV9 with TRBJ2-3, with D tentatively TRBD2 (6 bases). Germline V lookup: CDR1 SGDLS, CDR2 YYNGEE. This CDR3 has 17 amino acids. Trimming stripped 0 bases from V and 2 bases from J, with 16 bases between. Here the CDR3 reads CASSVVPLAGPTDTQYF. In nucleotides, the CDR3 is TGTGCCAGCAGCGTAGTTCCGCTGGCGGGGCCCACAGATACGCAGTATTTT.

The CDR3 is CASSQDVSSPLHF. CDR3 sequence (DNA): TGTGCCAGCAGCCAAGATGTTTCATCACCCCTCCACTTT. V usage is TRBV4-2 and J usage is TRBJ1-6; no firm D call. Germline loops: CDR1 LGHNA, CDR2 YNFKEQ. V lost 0 bases, J lost 10 bases, and 7 bases lay in between. This CDR3 is built from 13 residues.

The chain combines TRBV30 with TRBJ2-7; 7 positions match TRBD2. With V trimmed by 0 bases and J by 9 bases, 14 bases remained unmatched. The CDR3 has 15 residues. CDR1 is GTSNPN, CDR2 SVGIG, per germline (reference sequence). As DNA, the CDR3 is TGTGCCTGGAGTGTAGCGAGGAAAGCGGGGTCGGCGCAGTACTTC. Translation gives CAWSVARKAGSAQYF.

The chain uses TRBV9 and TRBJ2-5; D is possibly TRBD2 (6 bases). V was clipped by 4 bases and J by 0 bases, with 16 bases between them. The CDR3 sequence is 16 residues long. Germline-derived CDR1 and CDR2 are SGDLS and YYNGEE. Here the CDR3 reads CASSSPVAADQETQYF. CDR3 nucleotides: TGTGCCAGCAGCTCCCCTGTAGCGGCAGACCAAGAGACCCAGTACTTC.

The genes are TRBV5-6 and TRBJ2-7, with D perhaps TRBD1 (6 bases). Between the trimmed V and J ends, which lost 4 bases and 5 bases, there was a span of 13 bases. This CDR3 has 13 residues. The germline V gene has CDR1 SGHDT and CDR2 YYEEEE. In DNA, the CDR3 is TGTGCCAGCAGCCTCCCAGGGGTCCACGAGCAGTACTTC. It yields the protein CASSLPGVHEQYF.

A single count supports this clone. The rearrangement links TRBV19 to TRBJ1-6; 8 bases are shared with TRBD1. Unmatched junction bases numbered 13, after V lost 11 bases and J lost 7 bases. The CDR3 extends over 15 amino acids. CDR1 is LNHDA, CDR2 SQIVND, per germline (reference sequence). The CDR3 is CAASQGARGNSPLHF. The DNA of the CDR3 is TGTGCCGCGAGTCAGGGGGCTAGAGGGAATTCACCCCTCCACTTT.

This rearrangement joins TRBV7-2 to TRBJ2-7; D possibly corresponds to TRBD2 (7 bases). CDR1 is SGHTA and CDR2 is FQGNSA in the germline V gene. The germline V and J ends were trimmed by 5 bases and 6 bases, with 26 bases remaining between them. The CDR3 contains 17 residues. In DNA form, the CDR3 reads TGTGCCAGCAGCCCAATAAGCTGGGGGGGGCGCGTCGTCGAGCAGTACTTC. Protein sequence: CASSPISWGGRVVEQYF.

The chain recombines TRBV28 with TRBJ2-1; TRBD1 agrees at 11 bases. This CDR3 has 16 amino acids. Germline CDR1 reads MDHEN; CDR2 reads SYDVKM. The J segment lost 8 bases and the V segment lost 4 bases, leaving 10 bases of the junction unmatched. The CDR3 bases are TGTGCCAGCAGTTCAGCCTGGGGACAGGGGGTCGATGAGCAGTTCTTC. It translates to CASSSAWGQGVDEQFF.

This clone was found a few times. The gene calls are TRBV5-6 and TRBJ1-6, with 7 bases that match TRBD1. Trimming took 4 bases from V and 8 from J; bases not matched to a gene: 18. CDR3 size: 18 residues. The germline V gene encodes CDR1 SGHDT and CDR2 YYEEEE. The CDR3 is CASSTITGASGDYSPLHF. CDR3 nucleotides: TGTGCCAGCAGCACCATCACAGGGGCCTCCGGAGATTATTCACCCCTCCACTTT.

This clone was picked up one time. In DNA form, the CDR3 reads TGTGCCAGCAGCGCTCCACAGGGCACCCCCTCTAATTCACCCCTCCACTTT. This codes for CASSAPQGTPSNSPLHF. V and J are TRBV9 and TRBJ1-6; TRBD1 is a possible D gene (6 bases). The CDR3 runs 17 residues. The ends were cut back, 3 bases at V and 6 bases at J, with 19 bases in the middle. Germline V lookup: CDR1 SGDLS, CDR2 YYNGEE.

This rearrangement joins TRBV10-3 to TRBJ1-1; TRBD1 might be the D (5 bases). The V end was cut by 10 bases, the J end by 5 bases, with 23 bases between. Germline values: CDR1 ENHRY, CDR2 SYGVKD. This CDR3 has 15 amino acids. CDR3 DNA sequence: TGTGCCACCGCCCGGGGAGGGGCCCAGCGTACTGAAGCTTTCTTT. Translating it yields CATARGGAQRTEAFF.

V is TRBV30 and J is TRBJ1-6; 7 nucleotides match TRBD1. Trimming at V came to 1 base and at J to 3 bases, leaving 15 bases not matched to a gene. CDR1 and CDR2 (germline): GTSNPN, SVGIG (reference sequence). The CDR3 runs 19 residues. In DNA form, the CDR3 reads TGTGCCTGGAGTGCCTACCCCAGAACAGGGGTTATCTATAATTCACCCCTCCACTTT. Its translation: CAWSAYPRTGVIYNSPLHF.

This chain uses TRBV5-1 with TRBJ1-1; 9 nucleotides align to TRBD1. V was clipped by 4 bases and J by 5 bases; unmatched bases: 6. The CDR3 has 14 residues. The germline CDR1 and CDR2 sequences are SGHRS and YFSETQ. As DNA, the CDR3 is TGCGCCAGCAGCCAGGGACAGGGCCTAACTGAAGCTTTCTTT. Its protein is CASSQGQGLTEAFF.

V and J are TRBV7-9 and TRBJ1-5; D unclear. Germline V gene sequence: CDR1 SEHNR, CDR2 FQNEAQ (reference sequence). Trimming left V 6 bases short and J 3 bases short, with 6 bases between. This CDR3 spans 12 amino acids. The CDR3 is CASSLPNQPQHF. The CDR3 bases are TGTGCCAGCAGTCTCCCCAATCAGCCCCAGCATTTT.

This sequence joins TRBV18 and TRBJ1-6, with D possibly TRBD1 on 6 matching bases. From germline, CDR1 is KGHSH and CDR2 LQKENI. The length of the CDR3 is 15 residues. The V end was cut by 0 bases, the J end by 6 bases, with 9 bases between. In DNA, the CDR3 is TGTGCCAGCTCACCACCTCAGGGGATTAATTCACCCCTCCACTTT. Amino acid sequence: CASSPPQGINSPLHF.

The gene calls are TRBV7-9 and TRBJ1-5; 9 positions match TRBD1. After removal of 3 bases from V and 5 bases from J, the junction contained 5 bases not matched to a gene. In germline, CDR1 is SEHNR, CDR2 FQNEAQ (reference sequence). The CDR3 is 15 amino acids. The CDR3 here is CASSFGGQGHQPQHF. CDR3 in DNA: TGTGCCAGCAGCTTCGGCGGACAGGGGCATCAGCCCCAGCATTTT.

The CDR3 DNA reads TGCAGCGGGGGTAGCGGGAGGCTTTCCTACGAGCAGTACTTC. Protein product: CSGGSGRLSYEQYF. V gene TRBV29-1 combines with J gene TRBJ2-7; 10 bases line up with TRBD2. This CDR3 spans 14 amino acids. V shed 7 bases and J 1 base; nucleotides not matched to a gene: 7. Germline V lookup: CDR1 SQVTM, CDR2 ANQGSEA.

The sample holds one count of this clone. The J gene is TRBJ1-2, the V gene TRBV27; D is perhaps TRBD1 (5 bases). The CDR3 has 14 residues. Between the trimmed V and J ends, which lost 5 bases and 1 base, there was a span of 11 bases. Germline V gene sequence: CDR1 MNHEY, CDR2 SMNVEV (reference sequence). The CDR3 here is CASSGGLGNYGYTF. In nucleotides, the CDR3 is TGTGCCAGCAGTGGGGGGTTGGGTAACTATGGCTACACCTTC.

The CDR3 region is CASSLSSSGGTYNEQFF. The CDR3 coding sequence is TGTGCCAGCAGCTTATCATCTAGCGGGGGGACTTACAATGAGCAGTTCTTC. The V call is TRBV7-6, the J call TRBJ2-1; TRBD2 aligns across 11 bases. With V trimmed by 2 bases and J by 4 bases, 7 bases remained unmatched. This CDR3 comprises 17 residues. Germline lookup yields CDR1 SGHVS and CDR2 FNYEAQ.

This chain links TRBV15 with TRBJ2-3, with 9 positions matching TRBD2. The CDR3 extends over 20 amino acids. The V segment lost 0 bases and the J segment 0 bases; nucleotides outside the gene matches: 13. Germline lookup yields CDR1 LNHNV and CDR2 YYDKDF (reference sequence). CDR3 coding DNA: TGTGCCACCAGCAGAGATTGGGTCCAGCGGGGGGCCCCTAGCACAGATACGCAGTATTTT. Protein product: CATSRDWVQRGAPSTDTQYF.

The gene calls are TRBV9 and TRBJ2-7, with D perhaps matching TRBD1 (5 bases). Germline assignment: CDR1 SGDLS and CDR2 YYNGEE. V dropped 3 bases and J dropped 3 bases, with 13 bases sitting between them. The CDR3 runs to 14 residues. CDR3 coding DNA: TGTGCCAGCAGCGGGGGCAGGGATGGCTACGAGCAGTACTTC. It specifies CASSGGRDGYEQYF.

The gene calls are TRBV4-3 and TRBJ1-3; D gene unclear. CDR3 length: 17 amino acids. The V gene's germline CDR1 is LGHNA and CDR2 YSLEER. Trimming took 0 bases from V and 0 from J, leaving 12 bases between them. CDR3 coding DNA: TGCGCCAGCAGCCAAGATCTGGGCATTAGCTCTGGAAACACCATATATTTT. Translating it yields CASSQDLGISSGNTIYF.

The chain joins TRBV10-3 to TRBJ2-2; 10 bases map to TRBD1. The CDR3 sequence is 16 residues long. V trimming: 3 bases; J trimming: 5 bases; junction bases outside the gene matches: 6. From germline, CDR1 is ENHRY and CDR2 SYGVKD. CDR3: CAISDPDRGITGELFF. The CDR3 DNA sequence: TGTGCCATCAGTGACCCGGACAGGGGGATTACCGGGGAGCTGTTTTTT.

The chain is built from TRBV28 and TRBJ2-7; 10 bases fit TRBD1. Germline CDR1 MDHEN, CDR2 SYDVKM. J was trimmed by 1 base and V by 8 bases; bases with no gene match: 11. The CDR3 sequence is 16 residues long. The CDR3 DNA is TGTGCCAGCGGTGGACCGACAGGGGGCGAGTCCTACGAGCAGTACTTC. Residues: CASGGPTGGESYEQYF.

The chain links TRBV18 to TRBJ1-1; TRBD1 is a possible D gene (6 bases). Trimming removed 3 bases at V and 4 bases at J, with 24 bases between. The CDR3 spans 18 residues. Germline-derived CDR1 and CDR2 are KGHSH and LQKENI. The CDR3 nucleotides are TGTGCCAGCTCACCCCTACAGGGAAGTGTTGTTGGCGCCACTGAAGCTTTCTTT. It codes for CASSPLQGSVVGATEAFF.